This TCR gamma chain was found in a study of gamma-delta chains in newborns, infants, children. The CDR3 covers 16 residues. Germline values: CDR1 GITISATS, CDR2 ISYDGTV (reference sequence). TCRdb reanalyzed the reads using CATT. The data contain about 1,200 gamma-chain clones, about 2.5% of them singletons. Concerning this clone: It is likely a read error: a sequence one base away is far more abundant. At the DNA level, this CDR3 is encoded by other sequences in the same sample as well.

The sequenced material came from blood. V usage is TRGV9 and J usage is TRGJP. The receptor was derived from a child who was a newborn, infant or young child, either healthy, febrile or measles-vaccinated (not recorded which). The CDR3 bases are TGTGCCTTGTGGGACCCACAAGAGTTGGGCAAAAAAATCAAGGTGTTT. Protein sequence: CALWDPQELGKKIKVF.